This paragraph reports one TCR beta chain. Its antigen remains unidentified. These data belong to a study of chemoradiotherapy in HPV16-positive cancers. In the study overall: Candidate HPV-specific T-cell clones and common TCR motifs came from functional assays in a couple of HPV16-positive patients.

There are 14 residues in the CDR3. After removal of 1 base from V and 7 bases from J, the junction contained 6 bases not matched to a gene. The germline V gene encodes CDR1 KGHSH and CDR2 LQKENI. Repeated repertoire sampling spanned the course of chemoradiotherapy. Study-level findings and limits: During treatment, candidate HPV-specific clones and E7-related motifs expanded in tumor.

Here immunoSEQ multiplex PCR was the method, and the copy in TCRdb shows in-frame clones only, minus some. The sample carries 30,000 to 40,000 clones, approximately 90% recorded once. Sequencing used blood, obtained from a patient who underwent chemoradiotherapy. This receptor was obtained from a human donor with HPV-associated anogenital cancer. V is TRBV18 and J is TRBJ2-7, with 8 positions matching TRBD1. The CDR3 here is CASSPQDREIEQYF. CDR3 DNA sequence: TGTGCCAGCTCACCACAGGACAGGGAGATTGAGCAGTACTTC.